Below are 10 T cell receptor beta chains sequenced from a single sample in a study of CD8+CD57+ T cells in acquired aplastic anemia. By flow cytometry, patients selected for sequencing had shown an expansion of CD8+CD57+ cells. Profiling of TCR beta VDJ combinations and CDR3 sequences used genomic DNA as template. TCRdb reanalysed the reads using MiXCR and keeps one entry per CDR3 protein. The data hold around 150,000 distinct CDR3 sequences, with roughly 48% observed a single time. Source material: sorted CD4+, CD8+, or CD8+CD57+ T cells (not recorded which) from PBMCs. Receptors were obtained from a human donor with aplastic anemia.

This clonotype showed up many times. The rearrangement uses TRBV4-2 and TRBJ2-7; the D is unclear. The CDR3 length is 14 residues. With 0 bases removed from V and 7 bases from J, the gap between germline ends came to 13 bases. In germline, CDR1 is LGHNA, CDR2 YNFKEQ. Here the CDR3 reads CASSQELLFGEQYF. CDR3 sequence (DNA): TGTGCCAGCAGCCAAGAACTCCTCTTTGGGGAGCAGTACTTC.

This clonotype showed up many times. The V call is TRBV10-2, the J call TRBJ2-1, with TRBD2 as a possible D gene (6 bases). With 5 bases removed from V and 2 bases from J, the gap between germline ends came to 10 bases. There are 14 residues in the CDR3. CDR1 is WSHSY and CDR2 is SAAADI in the germline V gene. DNA of the CDR3: TGCGCCAGCAGTACGGGAGCCCCCTACAATGAGCAGTTCTTC. It is translated as CASSTGAPYNEQFF.

V gene TRBV2 combines with J gene TRBJ1-2, with TRBD1 as a possible D gene (5 bases). This CDR3 has 13 amino acids. Germline CDR1 reads SNHLY; CDR2 reads FYNNEI. V dropped 4 bases and J dropped 8 bases, with 14 bases sitting between them. This chain's CDR3 is CASSVIQVEGYTF. In nucleotides, the CDR3 is TGTGCCAGCAGTGTAATACAGGTGGAGGGCTACACCTTC.

The V gene is TRBV24-1, the J gene TRBJ1-5; TRBD1 matches at 7 bases. Germline V gives CDR1 KGHDR, CDR2 SFDVKD. The CDR3 spans 17 residues. V gave up 5 bases and J gave up 2 bases; unmatched junction bases: 11. The CDR3 DNA follows: TGTGCCACCAGTGGTCGGCAGGGGGGCGATGGCAATCAGCCCCAGCATTTT. It codes for CATSGRQGGDGNQPQHF.

A word on this clonotype: A much larger clone lies a single base off, so this may be a read error. The gene calls are TRBV10-3 and TRBJ2-1; 11 bases match TRBD1. This CDR3 has 16 residues. CDR1 is ENHRY and CDR2 is SYGVKD in the germline V gene. The CDR3 DNA reads TGTGCCAGCAGTTACCCAAGGGGACAGGGGGACTACGAGCAGTTCTTC. This gives the protein CASSYPRGQGDYEQFF.

This clonotype was found many times. This chain links TRBV2 with TRBJ1-1; 11 nucleotides match TRBD1. Germline CDR1 and CDR2: SNHLY and FYNNEI. CDR3 length: 14 amino acids. V dropped 6 bases and J dropped 5; count of bases not matched to a gene: 5. CDR3 region: CASRIGQGATEAFF. Written as DNA, the CDR3 is TGTGCCAGCAGGATCGGACAGGGGGCGACTGAAGCTTTCTTT.

The chain combines TRBV7-2 with TRBJ2-5; the match to TRBD2 covers 8 bases. CDR1 SGHTA and CDR2 FQGNSA come from the germline V gene. The CDR3 loop spans 14 amino acids. V lost 3 bases and J lost 5; bases outside the gene matches: 5. The CDR3 sequence: CASSFQAGEETQYF. The CDR3 region has the DNA TGTGCCAGCAGCTTCCAAGCGGGAGAGGAGACCCAGTACTTC.

The chain uses TRBV20-1 and TRBJ2-7, with TRBD1 matching over 10 bases. Germline CDR1 and CDR2: DFQATT and SNEGSKA (reference sequence). CDR3 size: 14 residues. V lost 6 bases, J lost 3 bases, and 8 bases stayed unmatched. The CDR3 DNA is TGCAGTGCCCGCAGAAGGACAGGGGGCTACGAGCAGTACTTC. Translated, it gives CSARRRTGGYEQYF.

There are many counts of this clonotype. The V gene is TRBV19, the J gene TRBJ2-1; D unresolved. This CDR3 spans 15 amino acids. The V and J ends lost 6 bases and 0 bases respectively, with 12 bases between them. Germline V gene sequence: CDR1 LNHDA, CDR2 SQIVND (reference sequence). Here the CDR3 DNA reads TGTGCCAGTAGAAAGATGGCGAGCTCCTACAATGAGCAGTTCTTC. Protein: CASRKMASSYNEQFF.

As to this clonotype: This likely comes from a read error, as the CDR3 has no conserved phenylalanine or tryptophan at its end. The rearrangement links TRBV24-1 to TRBJ2-1, with 8 bases that match TRBD2. The CDR3 contains 12 residues. Germline V gene data show CDR1 as KGHDR and CDR2 as SFDVKD. After removal of 5 bases from V and 9 bases from J, the junction contained 2 bases not matched to a gene. Here the CDR3 DNA reads TGTGCCACCAGTGGCGCGGGGGGTGAGCAGTTCTCC. Translated, it gives CATSGAGGEQFS.